What follows are 27 T cell receptor beta chains derived from one specimen sequenced in a study of T cell clonality in common variable immunodeficiency. Clones were read by immunoSEQ multiplex PCR, and TCRdb kept only the in-frame ones, dropping some. The repertoire consists of 50,000 to 70,000 clones, none detected only once. Sequencing input: peripheral blood mononuclear cells. All receptors come from a person aged 18 to 75 in good health.

This clone was observed at least ten times. The missing CDR3 end, 3 residues past where the read stops, is filled in from the germline J gene. The chain carries TRBV30 and TRBJ2-4; 7 bases are shared with TRBD1. The CDR3 is 12 residues long. The V gene's germline CDR1 is GTSNPN and CDR2 SVGIG (reference sequence). The CDR3 protein is CAWSPTRGIQYF. The part of the CDR3 DNA that was read is TGTGCCTGGAGTCCGACCAGGGGGATT.

This clone occurred many times. The CDR3 is cut off 3 residues early in the read; its end comes from the germline J gene. The chain carries TRBV4-1 and TRBJ2-1, with 11 bases fitting TRBD2. The germline V gene encodes CDR1 MGHRA and CDR2 YSYEKL. V lost 4 bases and J lost 7; bases outside the gene matches: 6. There are 15 residues in the CDR3. CDR3: CASSLLAGGRNEQFF. CDR3 DNA, as far as it was read: TGCGCCAGCAGCCTCTTAGCGGGGGGGAGGAATGAG.

The table lists this clone with many counts. Incomplete CDR3 DNA: TGTGCCATCAGTGAGTCACCAGGGGTGGGGGAA. Amino acids: CAISESPGVGE. The whole CDR3 sequence reads CAISESPGVGEAFF. The chain joins TRBV10-3 to TRBJ1-1; D may be TRBD1 (6 bases). The read ends 3 residues shy of where the CDR3 ends; the end is completed using the germline J gene. The germline CDR1 and CDR2 sequences are ENHRY and SYGVKD. This CDR3 contains 14 residues.

This clone was recorded at least ten times. The DNA ends 3 residues before the CDR3 does, and the rest of the CDR3 is filled in from the germline J gene. This specimen includes other DNA sequences encoding the same CDR3. The chain combines TRBV19 with TRBJ1-3, with D maybe TRBD1 (5 bases). The CDR3 loop spans 12 amino acids. CDR1 is LNHDA and CDR2 is SQIVND in the germline V gene (reference sequence). The V end lost 5 bases, the J end lost 9 bases, and 11 bases lay between the germline ends. The CDR3 bases that were read are TGTGCCAGTAGTCCCGACAGTCGCACC. Translating it yields CASSPDSRT. Given in full, the CDR3 is CASSPDSRTIYF.

In its sample, this clone was seen many times. The read ends 3 residues shy of where the CDR3 ends; the end is completed using the germline J gene. V gene TRBV2 combines with J gene TRBJ1-1; D might be TRBD1 (6 bases). The CDR3 contains 12 residues. Germline CDR1 and CDR2: SNHLY and FYNNEI. V lost 5 bases, J lost 7 bases, and 11 bases lay in between. CDR3 residues: CASSFQGREAFF. The sequenced part of the CDR3 DNA is TGTGCCAGCAGTTTCCAGGGGCGTGAA.

This clone was detected ten times or more. Coverage ceases 3 residues before the CDR3 finishes, and the germline J gene fills in the end. The chain recombines TRBV27 with TRBJ1-5; 7 bases match TRBD1. Germline V CDR1 and CDR2: MNHEY, SMNVEV (reference sequence). V trimming: 6 bases; J trimming: 1 base; junction bases outside the gene matches: 12. The CDR3 is made up of 17 amino acids. Incomplete CDR3 DNA: TGTGCCAGCAGGCCCCAAGGACAGGATGGAAGCAATCAGCCC. Amino acids: CASRPQGQDGSNQP. From start to end, the CDR3 is CASRPQGQDGSNQPQHF.

Ten or more counts support this clone. Sequencing ends 3 residues short of the CDR3 end; the germline J gene provides the rest. J is TRBJ1-6 and V is TRBV18, with TRBD1 as a possible D gene (6 bases). The germline CDR1 and CDR2 sequences are KGHSH and LQKENI. The CDR3 runs to 17 residues. With 2 bases removed from V and 1 base from J, the gap between germline ends came to 12 bases. The sequenced CDR3 bases are TGTGCCAGCTCACCAGCAGGGGTGGTGTCCTATAATTCACCC. Residues: CASSPAGVVSYNSP. Given in full, the CDR3 is CASSPAGVVSYNSPLHF.

This clone was picked up many times. The read comes to an end 3 residues before the CDR3 does, leaving the germline J gene to fill in the end. The chain combines TRBV3-1 (or the pseudogene TRBV3-2) with TRBJ1-1; perhaps TRBD1 as D (5 bases). CDR1 LGHDT and CDR2 YNNKEL come from the germline V gene (reference sequence). The CDR3 runs 15 residues. Trimming left V 1 base short and J 2 bases short, with 11 bases between. The CDR3 region is CASSQGRGTNTEAFF. The part of the CDR3 DNA that was read is TGTGCCAGCAGCCAAGGAAGGGGCACAAACACTGAA.

The sample holds many counts of this clone. The sequenced fragment ends 3 residues before the CDR3 boundary, so the rest is inferred from the germline J gene. The chain recombines TRBV5-5 with TRBJ1-1, with D perhaps TRBD1 (5 bases). CDR1 is SGHKS and CDR2 is YYEKEE in the germline V gene (reference sequence). CDR3 length equals 12 residues. The CDR3 loop is CASSSGGGEAFF. The CDR3 DNA, read in part, is TGTGCCAGCAGCTCTGGTGGGGGGGAA.

Many counts were recorded for this clone. Incomplete CDR3 DNA: TGTGCCACCAGCACCGACAGGGAACTAGCCGAG. Its translation: CATSTDRELAE. The entire CDR3 protein is CATSTDRELAEQYF. The chain recombines TRBV15 with TRBJ2-7, with a tentative D call TRBD1 (7 bases). The sequence runs out 3 residues before the end of the CDR3; the remainder is reconstructed from the germline J gene. Germline lookup yields CDR1 LNHNV and CDR2 YYDKDF (reference sequence). CDR3 length equals 14 residues. V dropped 4 bases and J dropped 6 bases, with 16 bases sitting between them.

Worth noting for this clone: The missing CDR3 end, 3 residues past where the read stops, is filled in from the germline J gene. The chain joins TRBV11-1 to TRBJ1-1, with 7 bases identical to TRBD1. Germline trimming cut 3 bases from V and 3 bases from J; bases unmatched to any gene: 4. The CDR3 sequence is 14 residues long. Germline V gene data show CDR1 as SGHAT and CDR2 as FQDESV (reference sequence). The part of the CDR3 DNA that was read is TGTGCCAGCAGCTTCAATCAGGGGGACACTGAA. Translation: CASSFNQGDTE. The whole CDR3 region reads CASSFNQGDTEAFF.

This clone was recorded many times. CDR3 DNA (partial): TGTGCCAGCAGGCTCGAAGGGTTCTTTACCTACGAG. Translated: CASRLEGFFTYE. The full-length CDR3 reads as CASRLEGFFTYEQYF. This rearrangement joins TRBV2 to TRBJ2-7; D unresolved. The CDR3 goes on 3 residues after the read ends, and that part is filled in from the germline J gene. The CDR3 is 15 amino acids. Germline-derived CDR1 and CDR2 are SNHLY and FYNNEI. V shed 6 bases and J shed 2 bases, with 17 bases lying between them.

On this clone itself: With the read ending 3 residues before the CDR3 end, the germline J gene is used to fill in that end. This rearrangement joins TRBV7-2 to TRBJ2-1; D is possibly TRBD1 (6 bases). Trimming pared 4 bases from V and 8 bases from J, leaving 15 bases between. Germline CDR1 and CDR2: SGHTA and FQGNSA. The CDR3 is 14 amino acids. CDR3 DNA (partial): TGTGCCAGCAGCTCATCACAGGGTTTCGATGAG. Translated: CASSSSQGFDE. The whole CDR3 is CASSSSQGFDEQFF.

This clone was detected ten times or more. The sequence runs out 3 residues before the end of the CDR3; the remainder is reconstructed from the germline J gene. The chain uses TRBV18 and TRBJ2-7; the match to TRBD2 covers 9 bases. The germline V gene encodes CDR1 KGHSH and CDR2 LQKENI. This CDR3 has 15 amino acids. V gave up 3 bases and J gave up 4 bases; unmatched junction bases: 7. The CDR3: CASSPELAGRYEQYF. The sequenced CDR3 bases are TGTGCCAGCTCACCTGAGCTAGCGGGGAGGTACGAG.

This clone was found many times. The read ends 3 residues early relative to the CDR3; the germline J gene fills the gap. The chain combines TRBV11-2 with TRBJ2-4; the match to TRBD1 covers 8 bases. The CDR3 sequence is 14 residues long. J lost 5 bases, V lost 6 bases, and 6 bases had no gene match. The germline V gene encodes CDR1 SGHAT and CDR2 FQNNGV. CDR3 DNA, as far as it was read: TGTGCCAGCAGTTTCGGGACAGGACAAAACATT. It translates to CASSFGTGQNI. The whole CDR3 reads CASSFGTGQNIQYF.

This clone was seen at least ten times. The read stops 3 residues short of the end of the CDR3; the missing end is completed from the germline J gene. The chain recombines TRBV30 with TRBJ1-5; perhaps TRBD1 as D (6 bases). The germline gives CDR1 GTSNPN, CDR2 SVGIG (reference sequence). The CDR3 sequence is 14 residues long. The V end was cut by 4 bases, the J end by 7 bases, with 17 bases between. The CDR3 region is CAWTHGGQGQPQHF. Partial CDR3 DNA: TGTGCCTGGACTCACGGGGGGCAAGGACAGCCC.

This clone was detected ten times or more. Sequencing ends 3 residues short of the CDR3 end; the germline J gene provides the rest. The V gene is TRBV12-3 or TRBV12-4, the J gene TRBJ2-7; 7 bases fit TRBD1. There are 14 residues in the CDR3. After removal of 5 bases from V and 1 base from J, the junction contained 5 bases not matched to a gene. This CDR3 is CASSARDRSYEQYF. Incomplete CDR3 DNA: TGTGCCAGCAGTGCCCGGGACAGATCCTACGAG.

The table lists this clone with many counts. Read sequence stops 3 residues before the CDR3 end, and the germline J gene provides the missing end. The gene calls are TRBV19 and TRBJ1-5, with a weak D call TRBD1 (5 bases). The CDR3 is made up of 15 amino acids. Germline CDR1 is LNHDA and CDR2 is SQIVND (reference sequence). Trimming cost V 6 bases and J 0 bases, with 12 bases left between them. The covered CDR3 bases are TGTGCCAGTAGATGGGGCGGTATTAGCAATCAGCCC. It codes for CASRWGGISNQP. The entire CDR3 protein is CASRWGGISNQPQHF.

This clone was observed many times. With the read ending 3 residues before the CDR3 end, the germline J gene is used to fill in that end. The chain employs TRBV4-2 and TRBJ2-2; D possibly matches TRBD1 or TRBD2 (5 bases each). Trimming removed 3 bases at V and 4 bases at J, with 15 bases between. The CDR3 runs to 16 residues. Looked up from germline, CDR1 is LGHNA and CDR2 is YNFKEQ. This CDR3 reads CASSHQGDRSTGELFF. CDR3 bases read: TGTGCCAGCAGCCACCAGGGAGACAGAAGCACCGGGGAG.

This clone was detected many times. The read is 3 residues too short to cover the CDR3 end, so that end is filled in from the germline J gene. The chain couples TRBV20-1 to TRBJ2-4, with TRBD1 identical over 8 bases. This CDR3 contains 13 residues. Germline values: CDR1 DFQATT, CDR2 SNEGSKA (reference sequence). CDR3 bases read: TGCAGTGCTAGGGACAGGGCTACCCATGGT. Residues: CSARDRATHG. Given in full, the CDR3 is CSARDRATHGQYF.

Points on this clone: Read sequence stops 3 residues before the CDR3 end, and the germline J gene provides the missing end. The chain is built from TRBV5-1 and TRBJ2-5, with a possible D match to TRBD1 (6 bases). Germline CDR1 reads SGHRS; CDR2 reads YFSETQ. The germline V and J ends were trimmed by 3 bases and 0 bases, with 9 bases remaining between them. This CDR3 has 14 residues. CDR3 loop: CASSSTGYQETQYF. The DNA read from the CDR3 is TGCGCCAGCAGCTCAACAGGGTACCAAGAGACC.

This clone was detected ten times or more. The CDR3 goes on 3 residues after the read ends, and that part is filled in from the germline J gene. V gene TRBV6-2 or TRBV6-3 combines with J gene TRBJ1-5; unclear D gene. Germline values: CDR1 MNHEY, CDR2 SVGEGT. Trimming took off 6 bases at V and 7 bases at J, with 16 bases between the two ends. The CDR3 spans 14 residues. The covered CDR3 bases are TGTGCCAGCAGCGGTCTCGGTCTGAGCCAGCCC. Residues: CASSGLGLSQP. The CDR3, in full, reads CASSGLGLSQPQHF.

This clone has ten or more counts. The read terminates 3 residues ahead of where the CDR3 ends, so the germline J gene completes it. The chain links TRBV7-2 to TRBJ2-7; possible D gene TRBD2, 6 bases. The germline V gene encodes CDR1 SGHTA and CDR2 FQGNSA. The CDR3 has 15 amino acids. Trimming took off 5 bases at V and 3 bases at J, with 17 bases between the two ends. The CDR3 sequence is CASSGLSGRVYEQYF. The covered CDR3 bases are TGTGCCAGCAGCGGGTTAAGCGGGCGGGTCTACGAG. Full variable domain (missing parts from reference TRBV7-2 and TRBJ2-7): GAGVSQSPSNKVTEKGKDVELRCDPISGHTALYWYRQSLGQGLEFLIYFQGNSAPDKSGLPSDRFSAERTGGSVSTLTIQRTQQEDSAVYLCASSGLSGRVYEQYFGPGTRLTVT.

This clone appeared many times. From the germline J gene comes the end of the CDR3, since the read stops 3 residues before it. The chain has TRBV11-2 and TRBJ1-1; no firm D call. Trimming left V 2 bases short and J 1 base short, with 11 bases between. This CDR3 is built from 15 residues. Germline CDR1 reads SGHAT; CDR2 reads FQNNGV. CDR3: CASSLYYPENTEAFF. The CDR3 bases that were read are TGTGCCAGCAGCTTATACTACCCGGAGAACACTGAA.

This clone has at least ten counts. The observed sequence ends 3 residues before the CDR3 terminus, with the missing tail filled in from the germline J gene. Other DNA sequences from this sample encode an identical CDR3 as well. This rearrangement joins TRBV6-1 to TRBJ1-3; the D gene is possibly TRBD1 (6 bases). The CDR3 spans 15 residues. From germline, CDR1 is MNHNS and CDR2 SASEGT. This CDR3 is CASSARQASFSVIYF. The covered CDR3 bases are TGTGCCAGCAGTGCAAGACAGGCCTCTTTTTCGGTT.

Comment on this clone: The CDR3 end falls 3 residues outside the read, so it is completed with the germline J gene. V is TRBV6-1 and J is TRBJ2-4; a weak D match, TRBD1 (5 bases). This CDR3 comprises 12 residues. Germline values: CDR1 MNHNS, CDR2 SASEGT. Incomplete CDR3 DNA: TGTGCCAGCAGTGACAGGGCCTATGGT. As protein: CASSDRAYG. The CDR3 in its entirety is CASSDRAYGQYF.

The table lists this clone with many counts. The read ends 3 residues before the CDR3 terminus; that terminus is restored from the germline J gene. The chain combines TRBV6-2 or TRBV6-3 with TRBJ1-1, with a tentative D call TRBD1 (6 bases). The V gene's germline CDR1 is MNHEY and CDR2 SVGEGT. The CDR3 has 14 amino acids. The V end was cut by 4 bases, the J end by 1 base, with 10 bases between. The CDR3 is CASSWFRGNTEAFF. Partial CDR3 DNA: TGTGCCAGCAGTTGGTTCAGGGGGAACACTGAA.